The clone carrying this T cell receptor (beta chain) was observed a few times. Its antigen is not known. All of the sorted populations showed purity greater than 95%. Every bit of the isolated RNA underwent reverse transcription, so sequencing read expressed TCRB transcripts. Produced via immunoSEQ multiplex PCR; TCRdb's table is partial and in-frame only. The sample carries some 300,000 clones, about 8.5% recorded once. The sample comes from a study of beta chain features in type 1 diabetes. Study-level information: Healthy donors, compared against patients, showed similar age, gender and cell yields. The study, taken as a whole, reports: PCR might pick shorter templates more often, in the same way for patients and controls. Patients' naive, central memory and Treg TCRB repertoires seemed closer to one another than those of healthy donors.

Trimming at V came to 5 bases and at J to 4 bases, leaving 5 bases not matched to a gene. The CDR3 is 14 residues long. The V gene's germline CDR1 is LNHDA and CDR2 SQIVND (reference sequence). Sequencing used central memory CD4+ T cells from blood. The rearrangement links TRBV19 to TRBJ2-7; TRBD1 matches at 10 bases. This clonotype originated in a woman younger than 35 in good health. CDR3 sequence: CASSLPGQGYEQYF. CDR3 nucleotides: TGTGCCAGTAGTCTCCCGGGACAGGGGTACGAGCAGTACTTC.